This TCR beta chain was sequenced for a study of T cell repertoires in cytomegalovirus infection. Study-wide context: Indications of both CMV infection and matching HLA type were provided by public TCR beta signatures.

TCRdb ran MiXCR on the reads and lists one entry per CDR3 protein. The sample lists approximately 750,000 distinct CDR3 sequences; less than 40% were seen once. J was trimmed by 5 bases and V by 3 bases; bases with no gene match: 8. The V gene's germline CDR1 is MDHEN and CDR2 SYDVKM. The length of the CDR3 is 15 residues. The TCR originated in a human donor in good health (CMV status not recorded). Some clones in this sample may be carry-over from other donors' samples. Sequences were obtained from PBMCs. The V gene is TRBV28, the J gene TRBJ1-2; 8 nucleotides agree with TRBD1. The CDR3 DNA reads TGTGCCAGCAGTTTGGCCGGGACAGGTCTATATGGCTACACCTTC. Its translation is CASSLAGTGLYGYTF.